This note documents a single T cell receptor beta chain sequence. The target antigen is unknown. One end of the junction varies from germline; a read error may be responsible. Separate from the approximately 670-subject first cohort, the approximately 120-subject validation cohort was the one that the donors belonged to. These data are taken from a study of cytomegalovirus exposure and HLA in healthy donors. Study-level points and caveats: Within the approximately 130 validation repertoires, first-cohort TCR clusters tended to co-occur, according to a later analysis. The study flagged around 160 TCR beta chains as cytomegalovirus-associated.

The data were produced by immunoSEQ multiplex PCR, yet TCRdb's version contains in-frame clones alone and is incomplete. The repertoire holds around 140,000 clones, with 94% as singletons. CDR1 PRHDT and CDR2 FYEKMQ come from the germline V gene (reference sequence). The CDR3 runs to 13 residues. The specimen sequenced was PBMCs. The chain links TRBV13 to TRBJ2-7, with D possibly being TRBD1 (6 bases). The origin of this receptor is a man younger than 30 in good health and CMV-seropositive. The DNA of the CDR3 is TGTGCCAGCAGCCTAGGGACACGTTACGAGCAGTACTTC. It encodes CASSLGTRYEQYF. The full variable domain, rest sourced from reference TRBV13 and TRBJ2-7, is AAGVIQSPRHLIKEKRETATLKCYPIPRHDTVYWYQQGPGQDPQFLISFYEKMQSDKGSIPDRFSAQQFSDYHSELNMSSLELGDSALYFCASSLGTRYEQYFGPGTRLTVT.